This TCR beta chain comes out of a study of T cell repertoires in cytomegalovirus infection. Study-level background: Carrying CMV and the relevant HLA type showed in public TCR beta signatures. Points from the study as a whole: CMV-specific TCR beta clonotypes restricted by HLA-C were the ones dominating the ex vivo response. There were carriers of CMV plus the relevant HLA, and cumulative public TCR beta family frequency identified them.

The CDR3 is 15 amino acids. CDR1 is LNHDA, CDR2 SQIVND, per germline (reference sequence). The V and J ends lost 3 bases and 3 bases respectively, with 12 bases between them. This clonotype has a single count. The target antigen is unknown. TCRdb called the reads again in MiXCR, with one record for every CDR3 protein. The sample has a few hundred thousand distinct CDR3 sequences; roughly 36% are singletons. This receptor was identified in a human donor in good health (CMV status not recorded). Some clones in this sample may be carry-over from other donors' samples. Sequencing used cultured PBMCs, obtained from culture after CMV antigen stimulation. V usage is TRBV19 and J usage is TRBJ2-1; no definite D call. The CDR3 coding sequence is TGTGCCAGTAGTATCCCACCAGCTTTCTACAATGAGCAGTTCTTC. The encoded protein is CASSIPPAFYNEQFF.